This is a list of T cell receptor beta chains from one sample in a study of sequential checkpoint blockade in melanoma. The table came from immunoSEQ multiplex PCR; TCRdb's copy has only in-frame clones and leaves some out. The profile shows about 18,000 clones, approximately 26% of them singletons. This material consisted of tumor tissue (inferred from file names), taken from a patient given nivolumab and ipilimumab in sequence. The origin of the receptors is a human donor with melanoma. Both conserved end residues are part of each CDR3. The order of the fields is D gene, V gene, J gene, clone size, CDR3 protein, CDR3 DNA. A D gene is named only where the DNA matches it firmly. Part of the rows lack a size; the others show once, few, many or a class for expanded clones.

TRBD2,TRBV6-8,TRBJ2-5,medium-sized,CASSQDAGLAGGQKTQYF,TGTGCCAGCAGTCAAGATGCCGGACTAGCGGGGGGGCAGAAGACCCAGTACTTC
-,TRBV6-7,TRBJ2-5,few,CASSESVSQTQYF,TGTGCCAGCAGTGAATCTGTCTCGCAGACCCAGTACTTC
-,TRBV4-1,TRBJ1-1,-,CASSRAGREMNTEAFF,TGCGCCAGCAGCCGAGCAGGACGGGAAATGAACACTGAAGCTTTCTTT
-,TRBV5-1,TRBJ2-1,-,CASSNRQVLSYNEQFF,TGCGCCAGCAGCAATCGACAGGTCCTCTCCTACAATGAGCAGTTCTTC
TRBD2,TRBV15,TRBJ2-5,few,CATSRETSGEETQYF,TGTGCCACCAGCAGAGAAACTAGCGGGGAAGAGACCCAGTACTTC
-,TRBV9,TRBJ2-3,-,CASSARPGLSTDTQYF,TGTGCCAGCAGCGCCAGGCCGGGACTTAGCACAGATACGCAGTATTTT
-,TRBV6-8,TRBJ2-2,few,CASLWGRGSTGELFF,TGTGCCAGCCTTTGGGGGCGGGGGAGCACCGGGGAGCTGTTTTTT
-,TRBV11-3,TRBJ2-2,many,CASSSSGLKNTGELFF,TGTGCCAGCAGTTCATCGGGACTTAAGAACACCGGGGAGCTGTTTTTT
TRBD2,TRBV14,TRBJ2-7,once,CASSQGLAGGLSYEQYF,TGTGCCAGCAGCCAGGGACTAGCGGGGGGCCTCTCCTACGAGCAGTACTTC
TRBD2,TRBV6-8,TRBJ2-2,few,CASSFTSGANTGELFF,TGTGCCAGCAGTTTTACTAGCGGGGCGAACACCGGGGAGCTGTTTTTT
-,TRBV7-1,TRBJ2-7,-,CASTPMGSYEQYF,TGTGCCAGCACCCCGATGGGGTCCTACGAGCAGTACTTC
-,TRBV25-1,TRBJ2-7,-,CASSEGETYEQYF,TGTGCCAGCAGTGAAGGGGAAACCTACGAGCAGTACTTC
TRBD2,TRBV28,TRBJ2-3,few,CASSPGLAGDGTDTQYF,TGTGCCAGCAGTCCCGGACTAGCGGGAGACGGCACAGATACGCAGTATTTT
TRBD2,TRBV19,TRBJ2-7,-,CASTIGGGRGEQYF,TGTGCCAGTACGATCGGGGGGGGCCGGGGCGAGCAGTACTTC
TRBD2,TRBV12-5,TRBJ2-1,-,CASGDTSGRAGNEQFF,TGTGCTAGTGGCGATACTAGCGGGAGGGCCGGGAATGAGCAGTTCTTC
-,TRBV9,TRBJ1-2,few,CASSVDPSPRGDYGYTF,TGTGCCAGCAGCGTAGATCCGAGTCCCCGGGGGGACTATGGCTACACCTTC
TRBD1,TRBV11-3,TRBJ2-1,few,CASSQRQGGAYEQFF,TGTGCCAGCAGCCAAAGACAGGGGGGAGCCTATGAGCAGTTCTTC
TRBD2,TRBV7-2,TRBJ2-1,-,CASSLVAGVEQFF,TGTGCCAGCAGCTTAGTGGCGGGAGTTGAGCAGTTCTTC
TRBD1,TRBV29-1,TRBJ2-5,-,CSVEFGTGGAETQYF,TGCAGCGTTGAATTCGGGACAGGGGGCGCGGAGACCCAGTACTTC
TRBD1,TRBV6-8,TRBJ2-5,few,CASSYRGTGPQETQYF,TGTGCCAGCAGTTACAGAGGGACAGGGCCCCAAGAGACCCAGTACTTC
TRBD2,TRBV9,TRBJ2-1,-,CASLPGTMGLNEQFF,TGTGCCAGCCTTCCGGGGACTATGGGGCTGAATGAGCAGTTCTTC
TRBD1,TRBV29-1,TRBJ1-2,-,CSASMEGGYSGYTF,TGCAGCGCCTCCATGGAAGGGGGCTATAGTGGCTACACCTTC
-,TRBV11-3,TRBJ2-2,few,CASSRGGNTGELFF,TGTGCCAGCAGCCGAGGGGGAAACACCGGGGAGCTGTTTTTT
-,TRBV28,TRBJ2-1,-,CASSSELNNEQFF,TGTGCCAGCAGTTCCGAACTTAACAATGAGCAGTTCTTC
-,TRBV7-1,TRBJ2-1,few,CASSLTFDNEQFF,TGTGCCAGCAGCTTAACGTTTGACAATGAGCAGTTCTTC
-,TRBV7-6,TRBJ2-7,few,CASSLARPLLGQYF,TGTGCCAGCAGCTTAGCGAGGCCCCTCCTCGGGCAGTACTTC
-,TRBV11-3,TRBJ1-4,many,CASSFGGGGEKLFF,TGTGCCAGCAGCTTCGGAGGGGGAGGTGAAAAACTGTTTTTT
-,TRBV19,TRBJ2-3,once,CASSIGGTDTQYF,TGTGCCAGTAGTATAGGGGGCACAGATACGCAGTATTTT
TRBD2,TRBV6-8,TRBJ2-3,-,CASSDTAGSTDTQYF,TGTGCCAGCAGTGACACAGCGGGGAGCACAGATACGCAGTATTTT
-,TRBV19,TRBJ2-7,-,CASSIVGSYEQYF,TGTGCCAGTAGTATAGTGGGGTCCTACGAGCAGTACTTC
-,TRBV6-8,TRBJ2-7,few,CASSDGGSSIEQYF,TGTGCCAGCAGCGACGGCGGGTCCTCCATCGAGCAGTACTTC
-,TRBV6-1,TRBJ2-7,-,CASSEALTGARAYEQYF,TGTGCCAGCAGTGAAGCGCTTACGGGGGCAAGAGCCTACGAGCAGTACTTC
TRBD2,TRBV9,TRBJ2-5,few,CASSARLAGTQETQYF,TGTGCCAGCAGCGCCCGACTAGCGGGTACCCAAGAGACCCAGTACTTC
-,TRBV19,TRBJ1-1,-,CASSIQIDLRKAFF,TGTGCCAGTAGTATTCAGATTGACCTACGCAAAGCTTTCTTT
-,TRBV12-2,TRBJ2-7,few,CASRFPVQGDSRTAFLPYEQYF,TGTGCAAGTCGCTTCCCAGTGCAAGGTGACTCCAGGACGGCGTTCCTTCCATACGAGCAGTACTTC
-,TRBV6-8,TRBJ2-1,few,CASSYRGFGEQFF,TGTGCCAGCAGTTATCGAGGGTTCGGTGAGCAGTTCTTC
-,TRBV6-8,TRBJ2-1,few,CASSNTVTEQFF,TGTGCCAGCAGTAATACAGTCACTGAGCAGTTCTTC
-,TRBV11-3,TRBJ2-6,-,CASSPRSSGANVLTF,TGTGCCAGCAGCCCACGGAGCTCTGGGGCCAACGTCCTGACTTTC
-,TRBV6-8,TRBJ2-7,-,CASTQRDGLRGVEQYF,TGTGCCAGCACTCAGCGCGACGGGCTGAGGGGAGTCGAGCAGTACTTC
TRBD2,TRBV6-8,TRBJ2-3,-,CASSYSGLAGTRGTQYF,TGTGCCAGCAGTTACTCGGGACTAGCGGGGACGAGGGGTACGCAGTATTTT
-,TRBV6-7,TRBJ2-4,-,CASTPPGGVEGMYF,TGTGCCAGCACCCCGCCGGGGGGCGTAGAGGGGATGTACTTC
TRBD1,TRBV11-3,TRBJ1-5,-,CASSFKGTGNNQPQHF,TGTGCCAGCAGCTTTAAGGGGACAGGGAACAATCAGCCCCAGCATTTT
-,TRBV18,TRBJ2-2,-,CASSAPPNTGELFF,TGTGCCAGCTCGGCACCGCCGAACACCGGGGAGCTGTTTTTT
-,TRBV6-8,TRBJ1-5,-,CASSDSGEGEQPQHF,TGTGCCAGCAGTGACTCCGGAGAGGGAGAGCAGCCCCAGCATTTT
-,TRBV28,TRBJ2-7,-,CASRQGFYEQYF,TGTGCCAGCAGACAAGGGTTTTACGAGCAGTACTTC
-,TRBV6-8,TRBJ1-4,few,CASSLSTGRATNEKLFF,TGTGCCAGCAGTTTGTCCACAGGCCGTGCAACTAATGAAAAACTGTTTTTT
-,TRBV9,TRBJ2-2,-,CASSDSTGELFF,TGTGCCAGCAGCGATTCGACCGGGGAGCTGTTTTTT
TRBD1,TRBV19,TRBJ2-6,-,CASSPGTGAGANVLTF,TGTGCCAGTAGTCCCGGGACAGGCGCTGGGGCCAACGTCCTGACTTTC